Below, one T cell receptor (beta chain) is given with its context. Its antigen is still unknown. This entry is derived from a study of T cells in Graves' hyperthyroidism and ophthalmopathy. Study conclusions and caveats: With a median lead of approximately 6.4 months before onset, the model predicted ophthalmopathy. Blood samples included most of the expanded thyroid clonotypes exceeding 0.001. Patients with ophthalmopathy were separated from those with stable hyperthyroidism by a 13 V-J model.

Active moderate-to-severe ophthalmopathy, Clinical Activity Score at least 3, NOSPECS at least 4, under 3 months' duration. RNA transcripts provided the source from which TCR beta CDR3 regions were amplified. First-round RT-PCR targeting the TCR CDR3 was performed with the HTBI primer set. TCRdb analysed the multiplex PCR reads with MiXCR anew, one entry per CDR3 protein. This sample has 300,000 to 400,000 distinct CDR3 sequences; more than 12% occur once, and the top ten carry less than 20%. In germline, CDR1 is SGHAT, CDR2 FQNNGV. This CDR3 is built from 15 residues. V was cut by 2 bases and J by 2 bases, with 11 bases left in between.

V and J are TRBV11-2 and TRBJ2-3; D might be TRBD2 (6 bases). The TCR sequence derives from a woman in her thirties with Graves' ophthalmopathy. Material for sequencing was blood. The CDR3 DNA is TGTGCCAGCAGCTTAATGCGGGGCCTCACAGATACGCAGTATTTT. Translation: CASSLMRGLTDTQYF.